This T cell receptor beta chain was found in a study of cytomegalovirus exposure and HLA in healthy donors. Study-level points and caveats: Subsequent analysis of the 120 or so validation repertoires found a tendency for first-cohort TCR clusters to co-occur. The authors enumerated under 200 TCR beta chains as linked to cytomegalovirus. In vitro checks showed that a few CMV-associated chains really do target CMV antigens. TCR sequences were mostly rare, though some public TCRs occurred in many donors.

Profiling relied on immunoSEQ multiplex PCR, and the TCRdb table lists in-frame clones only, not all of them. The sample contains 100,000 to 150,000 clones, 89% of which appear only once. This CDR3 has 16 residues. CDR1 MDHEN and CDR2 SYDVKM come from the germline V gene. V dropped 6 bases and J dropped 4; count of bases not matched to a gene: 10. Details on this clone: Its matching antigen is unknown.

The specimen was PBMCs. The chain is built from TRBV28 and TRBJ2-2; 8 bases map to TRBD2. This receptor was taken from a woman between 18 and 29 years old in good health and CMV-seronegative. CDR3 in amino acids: CASRMRSGDSTGELFF. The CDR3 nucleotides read TGTGCCAGCAGGATGCGTAGCGGGGATTCCACCGGGGAGCTGTTTTTT.